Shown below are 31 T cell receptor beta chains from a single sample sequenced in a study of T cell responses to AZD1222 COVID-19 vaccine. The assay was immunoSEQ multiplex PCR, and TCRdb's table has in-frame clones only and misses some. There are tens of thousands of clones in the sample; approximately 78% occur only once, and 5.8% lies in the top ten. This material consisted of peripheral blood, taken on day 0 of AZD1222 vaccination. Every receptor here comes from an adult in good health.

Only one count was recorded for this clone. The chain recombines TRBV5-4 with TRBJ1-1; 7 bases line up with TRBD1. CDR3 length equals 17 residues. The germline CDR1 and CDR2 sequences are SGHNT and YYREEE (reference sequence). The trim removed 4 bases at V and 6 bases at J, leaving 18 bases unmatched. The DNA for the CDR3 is TGTGCCAGCAGCCGGCGGAGCGGTCCAGGGGGATACGCTGAAGCTTTCTTT. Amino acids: CASSRRSGPGGYAEAFF.

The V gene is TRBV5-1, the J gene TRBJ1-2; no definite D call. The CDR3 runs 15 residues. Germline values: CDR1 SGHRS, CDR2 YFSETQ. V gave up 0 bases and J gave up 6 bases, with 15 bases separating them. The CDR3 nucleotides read TGCGCCAGCAGCTTGGTAGTCGGGATGAAACATGGCTACACCTTC. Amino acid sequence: CASSLVVGMKHGYTF.

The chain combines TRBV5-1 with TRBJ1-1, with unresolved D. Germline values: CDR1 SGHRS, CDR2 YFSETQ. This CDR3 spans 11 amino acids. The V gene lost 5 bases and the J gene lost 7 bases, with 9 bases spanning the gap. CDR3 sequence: CASSDRLEAFF. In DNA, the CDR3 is TGCGCCAGCAGTGACCGACTTGAAGCTTTCTTT.

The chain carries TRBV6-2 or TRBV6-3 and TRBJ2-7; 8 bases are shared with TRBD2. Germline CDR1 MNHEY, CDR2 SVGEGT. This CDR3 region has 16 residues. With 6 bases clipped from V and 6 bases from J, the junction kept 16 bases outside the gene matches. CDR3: CASSPTIGLATSEQYV. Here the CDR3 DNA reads TGTGCCAGCAGCCCTACTATTGGACTAGCAACCTCCGAGCAGTACGTC.

CDR3 sequence (DNA): TGTGCCAGCAGTATCGACAGGGATCGTGGAAACACCATATATTTT. Translated, it gives CASSIDRDRGNTIYF. This rearrangement joins TRBV6-5 to TRBJ1-3; 7 bases match TRBD1. CDR3 length: 15 amino acids. Germline V gives CDR1 MNHEY, CDR2 SVGAGI. V was clipped by 5 bases and J by 3 bases; unmatched bases: 7.

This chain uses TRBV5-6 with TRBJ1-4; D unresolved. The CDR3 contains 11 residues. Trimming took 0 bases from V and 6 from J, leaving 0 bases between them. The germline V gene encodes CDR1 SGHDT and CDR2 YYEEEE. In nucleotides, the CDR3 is TGTGCCAGCAGCTTGGATGAAAAACTGTTTTTT. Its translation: CASSLDEKLFF.

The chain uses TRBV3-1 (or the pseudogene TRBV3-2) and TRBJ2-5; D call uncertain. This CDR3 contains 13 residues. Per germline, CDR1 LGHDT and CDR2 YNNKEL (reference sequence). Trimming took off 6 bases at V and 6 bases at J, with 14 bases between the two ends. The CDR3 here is CASSPADPKTQYF. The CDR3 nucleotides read TGTGCCAGCAGTCCCGCCGATCCGAAGACCCAGTACTTC.

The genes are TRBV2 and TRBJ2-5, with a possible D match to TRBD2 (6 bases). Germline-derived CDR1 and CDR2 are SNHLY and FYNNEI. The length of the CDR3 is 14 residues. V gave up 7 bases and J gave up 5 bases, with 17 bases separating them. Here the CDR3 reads CASKTRGGAETQYF. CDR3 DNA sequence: TGTGCCAGCAAGACGCGGGGAGGAGCGGAGACCCAGTACTTC.

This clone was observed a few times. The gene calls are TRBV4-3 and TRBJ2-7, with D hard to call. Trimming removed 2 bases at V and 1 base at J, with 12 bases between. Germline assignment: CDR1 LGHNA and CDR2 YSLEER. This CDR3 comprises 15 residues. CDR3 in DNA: TGCGCCAGCAGCCAACCGAAAACACATTCCTACGAGCAGTACGTC. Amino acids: CASSQPKTHSYEQYV.

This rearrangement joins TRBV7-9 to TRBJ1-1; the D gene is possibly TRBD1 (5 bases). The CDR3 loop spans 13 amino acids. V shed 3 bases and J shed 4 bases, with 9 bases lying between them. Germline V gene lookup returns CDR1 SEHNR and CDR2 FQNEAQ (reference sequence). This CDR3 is CASSFWDGTEAFF. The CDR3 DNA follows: TGTGCCAGCAGCTTCTGGGACGGCACTGAAGCTTTCTTT.

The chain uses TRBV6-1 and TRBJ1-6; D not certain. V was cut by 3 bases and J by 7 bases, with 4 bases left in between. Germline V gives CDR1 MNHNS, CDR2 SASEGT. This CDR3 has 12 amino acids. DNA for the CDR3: TGTGCCAGCAGTGAGAGGAATTCACCCCTCCACTTT. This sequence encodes CASSERNSPLHF.

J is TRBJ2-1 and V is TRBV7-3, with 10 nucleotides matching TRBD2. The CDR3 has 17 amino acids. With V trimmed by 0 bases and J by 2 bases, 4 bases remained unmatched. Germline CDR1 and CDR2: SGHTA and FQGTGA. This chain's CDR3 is CASSLTLLAGTYNEQFF. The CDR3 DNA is TGTGCCAGCAGCTTAACGTTACTAGCGGGAACCTACAATGAGCAGTTCTTC.

CDR3 DNA sequence: TGTGCCAGCAGCTACCCGGGGACTACTGGAAACACCATATATTTT. Translation: CASSYPGTTGNTIYF. The rearrangement joins TRBV7-9 to TRBJ1-3, with a possible D match to TRBD1 (5 bases). Trimming took off 4 bases at V and 2 bases at J, with 12 bases between the two ends. Per germline, CDR1 SEHNR and CDR2 FQNEAQ (reference sequence). The CDR3 sequence is 15 residues long.

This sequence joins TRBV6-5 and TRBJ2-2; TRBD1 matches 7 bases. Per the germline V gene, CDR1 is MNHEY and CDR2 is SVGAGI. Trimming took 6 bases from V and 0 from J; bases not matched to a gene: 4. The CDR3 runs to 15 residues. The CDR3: CASRITGANTGELFF. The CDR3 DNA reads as TGTGCCAGCAGAATTACAGGGGCGAACACCGGGGAGCTGTTTTTT.

Written as DNA, the CDR3 is TGTGCCAGCTACAGGGGACAGGGGACTACTGAGCAGTTCTTC. This sequence encodes CASYRGQGTTEQFF. The chain couples TRBV2 to TRBJ2-1, with TRBD1 identical over 10 bases. Per germline, CDR1 SNHLY and CDR2 FYNNEI. V shed 8 bases, J shed 9 bases, and the junction held 10 bases outside the gene matches. This CDR3 spans 14 amino acids.

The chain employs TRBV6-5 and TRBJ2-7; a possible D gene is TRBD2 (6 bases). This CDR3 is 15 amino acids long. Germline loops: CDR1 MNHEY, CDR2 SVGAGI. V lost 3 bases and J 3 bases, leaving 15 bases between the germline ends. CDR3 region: CASSYQGLAHYEQYF. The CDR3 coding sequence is TGTGCCAGCAGTTATCAGGGACTCGCTCACTACGAGCAGTACTTC.

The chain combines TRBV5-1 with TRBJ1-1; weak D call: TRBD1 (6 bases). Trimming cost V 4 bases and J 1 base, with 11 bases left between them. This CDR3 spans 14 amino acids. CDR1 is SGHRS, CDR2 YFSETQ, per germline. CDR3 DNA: TGCGCCAGCAGCAGGGACAACGGGAACACTGAAGCTTTCTTT. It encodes CASSRDNGNTEAFF.

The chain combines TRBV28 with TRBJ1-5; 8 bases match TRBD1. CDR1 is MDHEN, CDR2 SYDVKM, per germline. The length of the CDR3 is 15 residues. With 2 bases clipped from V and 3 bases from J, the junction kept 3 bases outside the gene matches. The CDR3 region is CASSLAGGPNQPQHF. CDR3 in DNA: TGTGCCAGCAGTTTAGCAGGGGGCCCCAATCAGCCCCAGCATTTT.

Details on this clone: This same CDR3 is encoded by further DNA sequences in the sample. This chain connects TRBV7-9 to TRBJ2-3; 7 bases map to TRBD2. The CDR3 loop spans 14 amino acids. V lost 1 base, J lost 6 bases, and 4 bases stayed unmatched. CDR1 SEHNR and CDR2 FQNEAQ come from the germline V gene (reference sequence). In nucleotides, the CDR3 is TGTGCCAGCAGCTTAGGACTAGCTATTGATACGCAGTATTTT. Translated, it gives CASSLGLAIDTQYF.

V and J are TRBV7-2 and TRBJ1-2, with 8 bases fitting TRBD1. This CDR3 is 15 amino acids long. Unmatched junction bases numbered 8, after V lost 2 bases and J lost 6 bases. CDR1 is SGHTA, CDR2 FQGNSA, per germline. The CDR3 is CASSLPQGGGDGYTF. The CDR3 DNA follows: TGTGCCAGCAGCTTACCACAGGGGGGTGGAGATGGCTACACCTTC. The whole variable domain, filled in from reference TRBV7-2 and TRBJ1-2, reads GAGVSQSPSNKVTEKGKDVELRCDPISGHTALYWYRQSLGQGLEFLIYFQGNSAPDKSGLPSDRFSAERTGGSVSTLTIQRTQQEDSAVYLCASSLPQGGGDGYTFGSGTRLTVV.

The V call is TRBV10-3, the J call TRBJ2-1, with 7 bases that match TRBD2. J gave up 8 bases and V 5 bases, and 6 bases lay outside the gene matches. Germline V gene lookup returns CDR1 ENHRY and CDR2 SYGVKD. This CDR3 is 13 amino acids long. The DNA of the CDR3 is TGTGCCATCAGTACGAGCGGGATCGATGAGCAGTTCTTC. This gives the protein CAISTSGIDEQFF.

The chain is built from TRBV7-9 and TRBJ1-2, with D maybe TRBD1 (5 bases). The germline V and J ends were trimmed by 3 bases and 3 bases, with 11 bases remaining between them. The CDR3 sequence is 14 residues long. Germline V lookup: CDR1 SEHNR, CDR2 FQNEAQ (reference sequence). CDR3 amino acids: CASSFDWGDYGYTF. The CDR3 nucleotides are TGTGCCAGCAGCTTCGACTGGGGCGACTATGGCTACACCTTC.

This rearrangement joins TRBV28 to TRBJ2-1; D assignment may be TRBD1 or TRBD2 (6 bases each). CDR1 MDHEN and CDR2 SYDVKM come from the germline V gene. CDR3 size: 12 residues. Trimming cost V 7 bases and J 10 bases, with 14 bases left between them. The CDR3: CASIGGHSEQFF. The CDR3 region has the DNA TGTGCCAGCATAGGGGGGCACAGCGAGCAGTTCTTC.

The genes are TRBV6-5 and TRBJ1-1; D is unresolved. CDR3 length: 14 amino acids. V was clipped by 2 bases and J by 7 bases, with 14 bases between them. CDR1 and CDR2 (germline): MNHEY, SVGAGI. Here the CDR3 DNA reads TGTGCCAGCAGTTACGCCAGGAATTCGATTGAAGCTTTCTTT. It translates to CASSYARNSIEAFF.

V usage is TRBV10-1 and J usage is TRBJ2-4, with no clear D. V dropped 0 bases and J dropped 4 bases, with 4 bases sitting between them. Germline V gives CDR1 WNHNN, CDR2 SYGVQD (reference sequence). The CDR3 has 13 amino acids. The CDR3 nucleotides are TGCGCCAGCAGTGAGTCGGGGAAAAACATTCAGTACTTC. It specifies CASSESGKNIQYF.

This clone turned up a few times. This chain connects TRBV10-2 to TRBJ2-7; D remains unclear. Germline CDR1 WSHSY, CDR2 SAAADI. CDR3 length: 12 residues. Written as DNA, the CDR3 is TGCGCCAGCAGTGATGGTTCCTCCGAGCAGTACGTC. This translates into CASSDGSSEQYV.

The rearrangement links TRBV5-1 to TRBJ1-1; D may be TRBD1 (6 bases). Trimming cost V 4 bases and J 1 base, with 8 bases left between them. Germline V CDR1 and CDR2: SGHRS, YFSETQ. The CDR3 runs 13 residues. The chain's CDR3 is CASSLTGNTEAFF. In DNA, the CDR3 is TGCGCCAGCAGCCTGACAGGGAACACTGAAGCTTTCTTT. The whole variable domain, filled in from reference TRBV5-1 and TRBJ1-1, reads KAGVTQTPRYLIKTRGQQVTLSCSPISGHRSVSWYQQTPGQGLQFLFEYFSETQRNKGNFPGRFSGRQFSNSRSEMNVSTLELGDSALYLCASSLTGNTEAFFGQGTRLTVV.

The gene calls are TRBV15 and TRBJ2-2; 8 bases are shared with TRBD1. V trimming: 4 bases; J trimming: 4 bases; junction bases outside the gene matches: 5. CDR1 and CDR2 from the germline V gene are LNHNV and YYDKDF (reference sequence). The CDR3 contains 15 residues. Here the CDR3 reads CATSMRTGITGELFF. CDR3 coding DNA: TGTGCCACCAGCATGCGGACAGGGATCACCGGGGAGCTGTTTTTT.

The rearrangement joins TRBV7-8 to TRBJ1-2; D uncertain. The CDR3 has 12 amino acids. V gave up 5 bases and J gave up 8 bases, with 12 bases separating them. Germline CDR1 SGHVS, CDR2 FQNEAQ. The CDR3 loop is CASSPYVRGYTF. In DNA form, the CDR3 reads TGTGCCAGCAGCCCGTATGTTCGGGGCTACACCTTC.

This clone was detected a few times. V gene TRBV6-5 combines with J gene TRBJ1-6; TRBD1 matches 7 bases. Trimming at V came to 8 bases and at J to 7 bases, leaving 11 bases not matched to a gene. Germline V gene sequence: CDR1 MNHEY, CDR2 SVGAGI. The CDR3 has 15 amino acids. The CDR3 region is CASALNKGANSPLHF. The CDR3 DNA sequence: TGTGCCAGCGCTCTAAACAAGGGGGCGAATTCACCCCTCCACTTT.

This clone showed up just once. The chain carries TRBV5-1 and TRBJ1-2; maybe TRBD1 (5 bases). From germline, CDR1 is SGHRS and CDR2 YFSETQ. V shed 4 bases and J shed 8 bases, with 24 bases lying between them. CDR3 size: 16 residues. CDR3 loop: CASSLTGDQSNRGYTF. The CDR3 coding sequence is TGCGCCAGCAGCCTAACCGGGGACCAGTCTAATCGGGGCTACACCTTC.